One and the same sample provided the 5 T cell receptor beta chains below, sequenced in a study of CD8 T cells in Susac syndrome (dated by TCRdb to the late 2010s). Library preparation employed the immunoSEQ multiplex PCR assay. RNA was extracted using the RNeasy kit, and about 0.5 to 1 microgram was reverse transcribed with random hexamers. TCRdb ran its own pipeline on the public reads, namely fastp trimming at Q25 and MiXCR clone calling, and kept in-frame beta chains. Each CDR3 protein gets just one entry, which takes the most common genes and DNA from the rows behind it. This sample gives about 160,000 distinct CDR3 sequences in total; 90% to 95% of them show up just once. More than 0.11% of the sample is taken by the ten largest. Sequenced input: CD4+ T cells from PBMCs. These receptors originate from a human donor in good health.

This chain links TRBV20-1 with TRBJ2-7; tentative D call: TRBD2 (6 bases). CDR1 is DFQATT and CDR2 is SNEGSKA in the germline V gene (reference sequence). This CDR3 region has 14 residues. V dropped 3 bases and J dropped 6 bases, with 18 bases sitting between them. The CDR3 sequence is CSASPGGLGIEQYF. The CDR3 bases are TGCAGTGCTAGTCCTGGGGGACTGGGGATCGAGCAGTACTTC.

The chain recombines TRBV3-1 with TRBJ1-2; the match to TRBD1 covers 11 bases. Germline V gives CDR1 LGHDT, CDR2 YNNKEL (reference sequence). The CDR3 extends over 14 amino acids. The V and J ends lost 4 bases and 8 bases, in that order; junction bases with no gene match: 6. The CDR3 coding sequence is TGTGCCAGCAGCCTTGGACAGGGGGCGAGCGGCTACACCTTC. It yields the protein CASSLGQGASGYTF.

CDR3: CAISLQGAGTEAFF. The CDR3 nucleotides are TGTGCCATCAGCCTACAGGGGGCCGGCACTGAAGCTTTCTTT. This rearrangement joins TRBV10-3 to TRBJ1-1; 9 bases map to TRBD1. This CDR3 is 14 amino acids long. Germline assignment: CDR1 ENHRY and CDR2 SYGVKD. J lost 4 bases, V lost 6 bases, and 6 bases had no gene match.

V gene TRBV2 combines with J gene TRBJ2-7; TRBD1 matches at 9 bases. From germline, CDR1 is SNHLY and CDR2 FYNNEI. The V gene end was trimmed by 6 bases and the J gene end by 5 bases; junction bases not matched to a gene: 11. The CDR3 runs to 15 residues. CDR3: CASRTGTGRFNEQYF. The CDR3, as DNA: TGTGCCAGCAGAACCGGGACAGGGAGATTCAACGAGCAGTACTTC.

The CDR3: CSAARVRDQPQHF. The CDR3 region has the DNA TGCAGTGCCGCACGGGTGAGGGATCAGCCCCAGCATTTT. The chain recombines TRBV20-1 with TRBJ1-5; D remains unclear. Germline V lookup: CDR1 DFQATT, CDR2 SNEGSKA (reference sequence). The CDR3 is made up of 13 amino acids. With 6 bases removed from V and 5 bases from J, the gap between germline ends came to 14 bases.